Listed below are T cell receptor beta chains from one sample, sequenced in a study of blood T cell repertoires in COVID-19. The method was immunoSEQ multiplex PCR; TCRdb's version includes in-frame clones alone and lacks a portion of them. The sample records 85,000 to 100,000 clones, 70% to 85% being singletons. The sequenced sample consisted of peripheral blood. Receptors originate from a human donor in a cohort sampled during active COVID-19. CDR3s include the opening cysteine and the closing phenylalanine or tryptophan. D genes are given only for firm matches. Clone size is given for some rows only: seen once, a few or many times, or a class if the clone is expanded.

CDR3aa: CASKWTVSSYEQYF
CDR3nt: TGTGCCAGCAAGTGGACAGTTAGCTCCTACGAGCAGTACTTC
d_gene: NA
j_gene: TRBJ2-7
abundance: once
len: 14
v_gene: TRBV2

CDR3aa: CASSLNKGAPTEAFF
CDR3nt: TGTGCCAGCAGCTTAAATAAGGGGGCGCCCACTGAAGCTTTCTTT
d_gene: TRBD1
j_gene: TRBJ1-1
abundance: NA
len: 15
v_gene: TRBV11-2

CDR3aa: CASSPSDMAYEQYF
CDR3nt: TGCGCCAGCAGCCCCTCTGACATGGCCTACGAGCAGTACTTC
d_gene: NA
j_gene: TRBJ2-7
abundance: NA
len: 14
v_gene: TRBV5-1

CDR3aa: CASRQGGSSVNTEAFF
CDR3nt: TGTGCCAGCAGGCAGGGAGGGTCGAGTGTGAACACTGAAGCTTTCTTT
d_gene: NA
j_gene: TRBJ1-1
abundance: NA
len: 16
v_gene: TRBV25-1

CDR3aa: CASSPQGPQGAGNTEAFF
CDR3nt: TGTGCCAGCAGCCCCCAAGGCCCACAGGGGGCAGGGAACACTGAAGCTTTCTTT
d_gene: TRBD1
j_gene: TRBJ1-1
abundance: NA
len: 18
v_gene: TRBV7-8

CDR3aa: CASSRAGPQETQYF
CDR3nt: TGTGCTAGCAGCCGAGCGGGCCCTCAAGAGACCCAGTACTTC
d_gene: NA
j_gene: TRBJ2-5
abundance: NA
len: 14
v_gene: TRBV7-7

CDR3aa: CASSDLTSSNEQFF
CDR3nt: TGTGCCAGCAGTGATCTGACTAGCTCCAATGAGCAGTTCTTC
d_gene: TRBD2
j_gene: TRBJ2-1
abundance: NA
len: 14
v_gene: TRBV6-4

CDR3aa: CASGITEGSYNSPLHF
CDR3nt: TGTGCCAGCGGGATCACCGAGGGCTCCTATAATTCACCCCTCCACTTT
d_gene: NA
j_gene: TRBJ1-6
abundance: NA
len: 16
v_gene: TRBV27

CDR3aa: CASSQFTGGASYNSPLHF
CDR3nt: TGTGCCAGCAGCCAGTTTACAGGGGGCGCTTCCTATAATTCACCCCTCCACTTT
d_gene: TRBD1
j_gene: TRBJ1-6
abundance: NA
len: 18
v_gene: TRBV5-5

CDR3aa: CASSWGTGVRTEAFF
CDR3nt: TGTGCCAGCAGCTGGGGGACAGGGGTTCGCACTGAAGCTTTCTTT
d_gene: TRBD1
j_gene: TRBJ1-1
abundance: NA
len: 15
v_gene: TRBV7-2

CDR3aa: CASSKSGSYEQYF
CDR3nt: TGTGCCAGCAGCAAATCGGGTTCATACGAGCAGTACTTC
d_gene: NA
j_gene: TRBJ2-7
abundance: NA
len: 13
v_gene: TRBV21-1

CDR3aa: CASSGRQGNQPQHF
CDR3nt: TGTGCCAGCAGCGGAAGACAGGGGAATCAGCCCCAGCATTTT
d_gene: TRBD1
j_gene: TRBJ1-5
abundance: NA
len: 14
v_gene: TRBV6-5

CDR3aa: CASTSTDQETQYF
CDR3nt: TGTGCCAGCACCTCTACAGACCAAGAGACCCAGTACTTC
d_gene: NA
j_gene: TRBJ2-5
abundance: NA
len: 13
v_gene: TRBV5-4

CDR3aa: CASSQDTGHYGYTF
CDR3nt: TGTGCCAGCAGCCAAGACACAGGGCACTATGGCTACACCTTC
d_gene: NA
j_gene: TRBJ1-2
abundance: NA
len: 14
v_gene: TRBV3-1/TRBV3-2

CDR3aa: CASSPTHGYIF
CDR3nt: TGTGCCAGCAGCCCGACTCATGGCTACATCTTC
d_gene: NA
j_gene: TRBJ1-2
abundance: NA
len: 11
v_gene: TRBV5-5

CDR3aa: CASSPVSRQSANYGYTF
CDR3nt: TGTGCCAGCTCACCAGTTAGTAGACAGAGCGCTAACTATGGCTACACCTTC
d_gene: NA
j_gene: TRBJ1-2
abundance: NA
len: 17
v_gene: TRBV18

CDR3aa: CASSQGSLYEQYF
CDR3nt: TGTGCCAGCTCACAGGGGTCCCTCTACGAGCAGTACTTC
d_gene: NA
j_gene: TRBJ2-7
abundance: NA
len: 13
v_gene: TRBV18

CDR3aa: CASSSAGGTDTQYF
CDR3nt: TGTGCCAGCAGCTCCGCCGGGGGCACAGATACGCAGTATTTT
d_gene: NA
j_gene: TRBJ2-3
abundance: NA
len: 14
v_gene: TRBV7-9

CDR3aa: CASSPGLAVKSEQFF
CDR3nt: TGTGCCAGCTCACCCGGTCTAGCGGTGAAGTCTGAGCAGTTCTTC
d_gene: TRBD2
j_gene: TRBJ2-1
abundance: NA
len: 15
v_gene: TRBV18

CDR3aa: CASSTRQVDTGELFF
CDR3nt: TGTGCCAGCAGCACCCGACAGGTCGACACCGGGGAGCTGTTTTTT
d_gene: NA
j_gene: TRBJ2-2
abundance: NA
len: 15
v_gene: TRBV9

CDR3aa: CASRLDWGSYNSPLHF
CDR3nt: TGTGCCAGCAGACTAGACTGGGGCTCCTATAATTCACCCCTCCACTTT
d_gene: NA
j_gene: TRBJ1-6
abundance: NA
len: 16
v_gene: TRBV27

CDR3aa: CASSSPDRVWTGELFF
CDR3nt: TGTGCCAGCAGCTCCCCGGACAGGGTATGGACCGGGGAGCTGTTTTTT
d_gene: TRBD1
j_gene: TRBJ2-2
abundance: NA
len: 16
v_gene: TRBV7-8

CDR3aa: CASSPQGSSGNTIYF
CDR3nt: TGTGCCAGCTCACCTCAGGGCTCCTCTGGAAACACCATATATTTT
d_gene: NA
j_gene: TRBJ1-3
abundance: NA
len: 15
v_gene: TRBV18

CDR3aa: CASSRPLGGSSYNEQFF
CDR3nt: TGTGCCAGTAGTAGGCCTCTTGGGGGGAGCTCCTACAATGAGCAGTTCTTC
d_gene: NA
j_gene: TRBJ2-1
abundance: NA
len: 17
v_gene: TRBV19

CDR3aa: CASLGNSYEQYF
CDR3nt: TGTGCCAGCTTGGGCAACTCCTACGAGCAGTACTTC
d_gene: NA
j_gene: TRBJ2-7
abundance: NA
len: 12
v_gene: TRBV28

CDR3aa: CASSIGRGFLGYTF
CDR3nt: TGTGCCAGTAGTATTGGCAGGGGGTTTCTTGGCTACACCTTC
d_gene: TRBD1
j_gene: TRBJ1-2
abundance: NA
len: 14
v_gene: TRBV19

CDR3aa: CSVEGRLYGYTF
CDR3nt: TGCAGCGTTGAAGGCCGACTCTATGGCTACACCTTC
d_gene: NA
j_gene: TRBJ1-2
abundance: NA
len: 12
v_gene: TRBV29-1

CDR3aa: CASSQGGDTDTQYF
CDR3nt: TGTGCCAGCAGTCAGGGGGGAGACACAGATACGCAGTATTTT
d_gene: NA
j_gene: TRBJ2-3
abundance: NA
len: 14
v_gene: TRBV25-1

CDR3aa: CASSPRPGTIYGYTF
CDR3nt: TGTGCCAGCTCACCGCGTCCGGGAACTATCTATGGCTACACCTTC
d_gene: NA
j_gene: TRBJ1-2
abundance: NA
len: 15
v_gene: TRBV18

CDR3aa: CAISGQGANQPQHF
CDR3nt: TGTGCCATCAGTGGACAGGGGGCGAATCAGCCCCAGCATTTT
d_gene: TRBD1
j_gene: TRBJ1-5
abundance: few
len: 14
v_gene: TRBV10-3

CDR3aa: CASSKMILAGVRDTQYF
CDR3nt: TGTGCCAGCAGCAAAATGATTCTAGCGGGAGTGAGAGATACGCAGTATTTT
d_gene: NA
j_gene: TRBJ2-3
abundance: NA
len: 17
v_gene: TRBV21-1

CDR3aa: CAITGQSGNTIYF
CDR3nt: TGTGCCATCACGGGACAGTCTGGAAACACCATATATTTT
d_gene: TRBD1
j_gene: TRBJ1-3
abundance: NA
len: 13
v_gene: TRBV10-3

CDR3aa: CASSLSLTYNEQFF
CDR3nt: TGTGCCAGCAGTTTAAGCCTCACCTACAATGAGCAGTTCTTC
d_gene: NA
j_gene: TRBJ2-1
abundance: NA
len: 14
v_gene: TRBV28

CDR3aa: CASSGIGGASYEQYF
CDR3nt: TGTGCCAGCAGTGGAATAGGGGGGGCGTCCTACGAGCAGTACTTC
d_gene: NA
j_gene: TRBJ2-7
abundance: NA
len: 15
v_gene: TRBV2

CDR3aa: CASSHTAGERNTIYF
CDR3nt: TGTGCCAGCAGCCACACCGCGGGGGAAAGGAACACCATATATTTT
d_gene: NA
j_gene: TRBJ1-3
abundance: NA
len: 15
v_gene: TRBV3-1/TRBV3-2

CDR3aa: CASRPETGKTNYGYTF
CDR3nt: TGTGCCAGCAGGCCGGAAACAGGGAAAACTAACTATGGCTACACCTTC
d_gene: NA
j_gene: TRBJ1-2
abundance: NA
len: 16
v_gene: TRBV6-6

CDR3aa: CASSLRQGSTNEKLFF
CDR3nt: TGTGCCAGTAGTCTACGACAGGGGTCCACTAATGAAAAACTGTTTTTT
d_gene: TRBD1
j_gene: TRBJ1-4
abundance: once
len: 16
v_gene: TRBV19

CDR3aa: CASSSGLAGDEQFF
CDR3nt: TGTGCCAGCAGTTCCGGACTAGCGGGAGATGAGCAGTTCTTC
d_gene: TRBD2
j_gene: TRBJ2-1
abundance: NA
len: 14
v_gene: TRBV27

CDR3aa: CSARGGYTEAFF
CDR3nt: TGCAGCGCTAGGGGGGGATACACTGAAGCTTTCTTT
d_gene: NA
j_gene: TRBJ1-1
abundance: NA
len: 12
v_gene: TRBV29-1

CDR3aa: CASSSGPPPYNEQFF
CDR3nt: TGTGCCAGCAGCAGCGGACCCCCGCCCTACAATGAGCAGTTCTTC
d_gene: NA
j_gene: TRBJ2-1
abundance: NA
len: 15
v_gene: TRBV9

CDR3aa: CASSPSLNSYNEQFF
CDR3nt: TGTGCCAGCAGCCCCAGTTTGAACTCCTACAATGAGCAGTTCTTC
d_gene: NA
j_gene: TRBJ2-1
abundance: NA
len: 15
v_gene: TRBV9

CDR3aa: CASSLGAAGGPQYF
CDR3nt: TGTGCCAGCAGCCTTGGGGCAGCGGGAGGCCCGCAGTATTTT
d_gene: TRBD2
j_gene: TRBJ2-3
abundance: NA
len: 14
v_gene: TRBV3-1/TRBV3-2

CDR3aa: CASSDGPSGSYEQYF
CDR3nt: TGCGCCAGCAGTGACGGGCCTAGCGGGAGCTACGAGCAGTACTTC
d_gene: TRBD2
j_gene: TRBJ2-7
abundance: NA
len: 15
v_gene: TRBV10-1

CDR3aa: CASSYTGNYGYTF
CDR3nt: TGTGCCAGCAGTTACACAGGAAACTATGGCTACACCTTC
d_gene: NA
j_gene: TRBJ1-2
abundance: NA
len: 13
v_gene: TRBV6-5

CDR3aa: CASSAIPLAGGRETQYF
CDR3nt: TGTGCCAGCAGCGCAATCCCGCTAGCGGGGGGGCGGGAGACCCAGTACTTC
d_gene: TRBD2
j_gene: TRBJ2-5
abundance: NA
len: 17
v_gene: TRBV9

CDR3aa: CASSRLAGGETQYF
CDR3nt: TGTGCCAGCAGCCGACTAGCGGGGGGTGAGACCCAGTACTTC
d_gene: TRBD2
j_gene: TRBJ2-5
abundance: few
len: 14
v_gene: TRBV7-8

CDR3aa: CASRGADTQYF
CDR3nt: TGTGCCAGCAGAGGGGCAGATACGCAGTATTTT
d_gene: NA
j_gene: TRBJ2-3
abundance: NA
len: 11
v_gene: TRBV3-1/TRBV3-2

CDR3aa: CASRYSGTVNSPLHF
CDR3nt: TGTGCCAGCAGATATTCCGGGACAGTAAATTCACCCCTCCACTTT
d_gene: TRBD1
j_gene: TRBJ1-6
abundance: NA
len: 15
v_gene: TRBV5-4

CDR3aa: CASSDLAGKEETQYF
CDR3nt: TGTGCCAGCAGTGACCTAGCGGGAAAGGAAGAGACCCAGTACTTC
d_gene: TRBD2
j_gene: TRBJ2-5
abundance: NA
len: 15
v_gene: TRBV6-1

CDR3aa: CASSSGPPYNSPLHF
CDR3nt: TGTGCCAGCAGTAGCGGCCCCCCCTATAATTCACCCCTCCACTTT
d_gene: NA
j_gene: TRBJ1-6
abundance: NA
len: 15
v_gene: TRBV6-5

CDR3aa: CASSSNTDTQYF
CDR3nt: TGTGCCAGCAGCTCTAACACAGATACGCAGTATTTT
d_gene: NA
j_gene: TRBJ2-3
abundance: NA
len: 12
v_gene: TRBV5-4

CDR3aa: CASSLALGTQYF
CDR3nt: TGTGCCAGCAGCTTAGCACTCGGTACCCAGTACTTC
d_gene: NA
j_gene: TRBJ2-5
abundance: NA
len: 12
v_gene: TRBV7-2

CDR3aa: CASSLQGRAYEQYF
CDR3nt: TGTGCCAGCAGCTTACAGGGGAGGGCCTACGAGCAGTACTTC
d_gene: NA
j_gene: TRBJ2-7
abundance: NA
len: 14
v_gene: TRBV7-2

CDR3aa: CASSSLAGSGELFF
CDR3nt: TGTGCCAGCAGCTCCTTAGCGGGGTCCGGGGAGCTGTTTTTT
d_gene: TRBD2
j_gene: TRBJ2-2
abundance: few
len: 14
v_gene: TRBV5-6

CDR3aa: CASSQSGVSETQYF
CDR3nt: TGTGCCAGCAGCCAATCGGGGGTGTCGGAGACCCAGTACTTC
d_gene: NA
j_gene: TRBJ2-5
abundance: NA
len: 14
v_gene: TRBV7-6

CDR3aa: CASSPRLITNYGYTF
CDR3nt: TGTGCCAGCAGCCCCCGACTGATTACTAACTATGGCTACACCTTC
d_gene: NA
j_gene: TRBJ1-2
abundance: NA
len: 15
v_gene: TRBV9

CDR3aa: CASSLNELSHEQYF
CDR3nt: TGTGCCAGCAGCCTGAACGAACTATCCCACGAGCAGTACTTC
d_gene: NA
j_gene: TRBJ2-7
abundance: NA
len: 14
v_gene: TRBV7-2

CDR3aa: CASRPGTVESPLHF
CDR3nt: TGTGCCAGCAGACCCGGGACAGTTGAATCACCCCTCCACTTT
d_gene: TRBD1
j_gene: TRBJ1-6
abundance: NA
len: 14
v_gene: TRBV7-9